The 15 T cell receptor beta chains reported below all come from one sample, sequenced in a study of T cell responses to AZD1222 COVID-19 vaccine. Libraries were prepared by immunoSEQ multiplex PCR; TCRdb keeps only in-frame clonotypes and omits some of them. The table has more than 110,000 clones, 85% to 95% seen once; the top ten hold around 3.3%. The sequencing here drew on peripheral blood, taken 28 days after the second AZD1222 dose. The source of these receptors is an adult who received the AZD1222 COVID-19 vaccine.

This chain links TRBV27 with TRBJ2-1, with no clear D. The ends were cut back, 0 bases at V and 7 bases at J, with 7 bases in the middle. Per the germline V gene, CDR1 is MNHEY and CDR2 is SMNVEV (reference sequence). CDR3 length equals 13 residues. The DNA for the CDR3 is TGTGCCAGCAGTTTATCCGAGACTAATGAGCAGTTCTTC. It yields the protein CASSLSETNEQFF.

J is TRBJ1-1 and V is TRBV5-6, with no clear D. Germline CDR1 and CDR2: SGHDT and YYEEEE. This CDR3 contains 14 residues. V was pared by 3 bases and J by 1 base, with 10 bases between. For the CDR3, the DNA is TGTGCCAGCAGCTGGAGGTTTGGGAACACTGAAGCTTTCTTT. Encoded protein: CASSWRFGNTEAFF.

The V and J genes are TRBV12-3 or TRBV12-4 and TRBJ1-1; perhaps TRBD1 as D (5 bases). The CDR3 is 11 residues long. V gave up 6 bases and J gave up 7 bases, with 9 bases separating them. For the CDR3, the DNA is TGTGCCAGCAGCCCGGGGGATGAAGCTTTCTTT. Translating gives CASSPGDEAFF.

The chain has TRBV6-5 and TRBJ1-5; D unclear. Germline V gene lookup returns CDR1 MNHEY and CDR2 SVGAGI. This CDR3 has 12 residues. Trimming stripped 5 bases from V and 6 bases from J, with 8 bases between. This chain's CDR3 is CASSPEGQPQHF. Written as DNA, the CDR3 is TGTGCCAGCAGTCCGGAGGGTCAGCCCCAGCATTTT.

The chain combines TRBV5-6 with TRBJ1-5; D possibly corresponds to TRBD1 (6 bases). The CDR3 is made up of 14 amino acids. The germline gives CDR1 SGHDT, CDR2 YYEEEE. Trimming took 0 bases from V and 9 from J, leaving 13 bases between them. This CDR3 is CASSLARGDRPQHF. The CDR3 nucleotides are TGTGCCAGCAGCTTGGCTAGGGGGGATCGGCCCCAGCATTTT. Combining the CDR3 with reference TRBV5-6 and TRBJ1-5 gives the whole variable domain DAGVTQSPTHLIKTRGQQVTLRCSPKSGHDTVSWYQQALGQGPQFIFQYYEEEERQRGNFPDRFSGHQFPNYSSELNVNALLLGDSALYLCASSLARGDRPQHFGDGTRLSIL.

This clone was counted once. The rearrangement uses TRBV2 and TRBJ1-2, with 8 bases fitting TRBD1. This CDR3 comprises 16 residues. Trimming removed 3 bases from V and 4 bases from J; junction bases left unmatched: 10. The germline V gene has CDR1 SNHLY and CDR2 FYNNEI. The CDR3 reads CASSDLGQARGYGYTF. In nucleotides, the CDR3 is TGTGCCAGCAGTGACCTGGGACAGGCGAGGGGCTATGGCTACACCTTC.

The V and J genes are TRBV3-1 (or the pseudogene TRBV3-2) and TRBJ2-7, with 10 bases lining up with TRBD2. Germline loops: CDR1 LGHDT, CDR2 YNNKEL (reference sequence). V was pared by 3 bases and J by 2 bases, with 4 bases of the junction left unmatched. The CDR3 contains 15 residues. The CDR3 reads CASSHSLAGPYEQYF. The CDR3, as DNA: TGTGCCAGCAGCCATTCACTAGCGGGACCCTACGAGCAGTACTTC.

The rearrangement joins TRBV27 to TRBJ2-5; 14 bases are a match to TRBD2. Germline-derived CDR1 and CDR2 are MNHEY and SMNVEV (reference sequence). This CDR3 contains 16 residues. The trim removed 6 bases at V and 2 bases at J, leaving 5 bases unmatched. The CDR3 DNA follows: TGTGCCAGCAGCCGACTAGCGGGAGGGATACAAGAGACCCAGTACTTC. It specifies CASSRLAGGIQETQYF.

CDR3 residues: CASSFSSSDRGLAGYTF. DNA for the CDR3: TGTGCCAGCAGCTTCTCCAGCTCGGACAGGGGTCTGGCTGGCTACACCTTC. The chain has TRBV7-2 and TRBJ1-2, with 9 bases aligning to TRBD1. The CDR3 length is 17 residues. V gave up 3 bases and J gave up 7 bases; unmatched junction bases: 15. Germline CDR1 reads SGHTA; CDR2 reads FQGNSA.

The V and J genes are TRBV6-5 and TRBJ1-1, with a tentative D call TRBD1 (5 bases). This CDR3 contains 13 residues. V was cut by 9 bases and J by 1 base, with 12 bases left in between. Germline lookup yields CDR1 MNHEY and CDR2 SVGAGI. As DNA, the CDR3 is TGTGCCAGTCGCGACAGAAGGAACACTGAAGCTTTCTTT. Its protein is CASRDRRNTEAFF.

The chain links TRBV19 to TRBJ1-3, with D possibly TRBD1 on 5 matching bases. Germline V gene sequence: CDR1 LNHDA, CDR2 SQIVND (reference sequence). The germline V and J ends were trimmed by 5 bases and 2 bases, with 13 bases remaining between them. The CDR3 is made up of 15 amino acids. For the CDR3, the DNA is TGTGCCAGTAGTGTGGGACGGACTGCTGGAAACACCATATATTTT. Translated, it gives CASSVGRTAGNTIYF.

This rearrangement joins TRBV5-1 to TRBJ2-1; the D call may be TRBD1 or TRBD2 (5 bases each). This CDR3 has 13 amino acids. Germline CDR1 SGHRS, CDR2 YFSETQ. Trimming cost V 4 bases and J 6 bases, with 11 bases left between them. CDR3 protein: CASSGTTSNEQFF. In DNA form, the CDR3 reads TGCGCCAGCAGCGGGACGACCTCCAATGAGCAGTTCTTC.

The rearrangement uses TRBV2 and TRBJ1-2; D ambiguous. This CDR3 is 19 amino acids long. Trimming took off 3 bases at V and 1 base at J, with 24 bases between the two ends. In germline, CDR1 is SNHLY, CDR2 FYNNEI. CDR3 amino acids: CASSELNLIGRNINYGYTF. The DNA for the CDR3 is TGTGCCAGCAGTGAGCTAAATCTCATCGGGAGAAATATTAACTATGGCTACACCTTC.

The chain couples TRBV7-2 to TRBJ2-7; D tentatively fits TRBD1 or TRBD2 (5 bases each). Germline loops: CDR1 SGHTA, CDR2 FQGNSA. Trimming shortened V by 5 bases and J by 0 bases, and 11 bases separated the two germline ends. CDR3 size: 14 residues. The CDR3 reads CASSPGASSYEQYF. CDR3 nucleotides: TGTGCCAGCAGCCCCGGGGCCTCCTCCTACGAGCAGTACTTC.

This clone was observed a handful of times. The V and J genes are TRBV7-9 and TRBJ1-5, with TRBD1 matching 8 bases. Germline V gives CDR1 SEHNR, CDR2 FQNEAQ (reference sequence). The ends lost 2 bases at V and 5 bases at J; junction bases unmatched: 8. This CDR3 comprises 16 residues. In DNA, the CDR3 is TGTGCCAGCAGCTTAAGCGGGGACAGGTTTGATCAGCCCCAGCATTTT. This encodes CASSLSGDRFDQPQHF. The full variable domain, rest sourced from reference TRBV7-9 and TRBJ1-5, is DTGVSQNPRHKITKRGQNVTFRCDPISEHNRLYWYRQTLGQGPEFLTYFQNEAQLEKSRLLSDRFSAERPKGSFSTLEIQRTEQGDSAMYLCASSLSGDRFDQPQHFGDGTRLSIL.